This T cell receptor beta chain was captured in a study of blood T cell repertoires in COVID-19. Study-level background: The analysed material was cDNA or gDNA that came from T cells, B-cell-depleted T cells, or PBMCs.

Some clones are missing from TCRdb's copy, which holds only in-frame ones; the method was immunoSEQ multiplex PCR. This sample has 35,000 to 50,000 clones, with around 89% found just once. With V trimmed by 2 bases and J by 5 bases, 8 bases remained unmatched. The CDR3 spans 16 residues. Germline V lookup: CDR1 SGHNT, CDR2 YYREEE (reference sequence). The V gene is TRBV5-4, the J gene TRBJ2-5; TRBD2 agrees at 11 bases. The sample comprised peripheral blood. The source is a human donor in a cohort sampled during active COVID-19. The CDR3: CASSLGSGGARETQYF. CDR3 in DNA: TGTGCCAGCAGCTTAGGTAGCGGGGGGGCCCGGGAGACCCAGTACTTC.